Below are 22 T cell receptor beta chains sequenced from a single sample in a study of blood T cell repertoires in COVID-19. The method was immunoSEQ multiplex PCR; TCRdb's version includes in-frame clones alone and lacks a portion of them. The table has approximately 200,000 clones, 84% seen once. Source material: peripheral blood. The source of these receptors is a woman of 80 years or more with COVID-19, enrolled during active disease.

The chain is built from TRBV7-9 and TRBJ2-3, with D tentatively TRBD2 (6 bases). Per the germline V gene, CDR1 is SEHNR and CDR2 is FQNEAQ (reference sequence). The V and J ends lost 4 bases and 5 bases respectively, with 19 bases between them. The CDR3 consists of 16 residues. Here the CDR3 DNA reads TGTGCCAGCAGCTCCACAGCGGGCCGCCCCCGAGATACGCAGTATTTT. Its translation is CASSSTAGRPRDTQYF.

This chain links TRBV6-5 with TRBJ1-6; 9 nucleotides match TRBD1. The CDR3 length is 14 residues. Per germline, CDR1 MNHEY and CDR2 SVGAGI. V lost 4 bases to trimming and J lost 7 bases; unmatched junction nucleotides: 2. CDR3 DNA: TGTGCCAGCAGTTGGGACAGGGAGAATTCACCCCTCCACTTT. Its protein is CASSWDRENSPLHF.

This chain links TRBV6-5 with TRBJ1-1; perhaps TRBD1 as D (5 bases). This CDR3 has 15 residues. In germline, CDR1 is MNHEY, CDR2 SVGAGI. V lost 3 bases and J 0 bases, leaving 11 bases between the germline ends. The chain's CDR3 is CASSYFRQMNTEAFF. In nucleotides, the CDR3 is TGTGCCAGCAGTTATTTTAGACAGATGAACACTGAAGCTTTCTTT.

The genes are TRBV10-3 and TRBJ1-4; D remains ambiguous. Germline V gives CDR1 ENHRY, CDR2 SYGVKD. V was clipped by 7 bases and J by 4 bases, with 13 bases between them. The CDR3 is made up of 14 amino acids. This chain's CDR3 is CAIKGTQNNEKLFF. Here the CDR3 DNA reads TGTGCCATCAAAGGAACACAGAATAATGAAAAACTGTTTTTT.

The V gene is TRBV24-1, the J gene TRBJ1-4; D gene ambiguous. Germline V gene lookup returns CDR1 KGHDR and CDR2 SFDVKD. The V end was cut by 7 bases, the J end by 8 bases, with 13 bases between. There are 13 residues in the CDR3. Here the CDR3 reads CATSNGGLEKLFF. CDR3 in DNA: TGTGCCACCAGCAACGGCGGGTTGGAAAAACTGTTTTTT.

The CDR3 reads CAWSVGDLLRGSPLHF. CDR3 in DNA: TGTGCCTGGAGTGTAGGCGATCTTCTCAGGGGTTCACCCCTCCACTTT. This chain connects TRBV30 to TRBJ1-6; tentative D call: TRBD1 (6 bases). The ends were cut back, 0 bases at V and 9 bases at J, with 18 bases in the middle. The CDR3 extends over 16 amino acids. CDR1 and CDR2 (germline): GTSNPN, SVGIG (reference sequence). The full variable domain, completed using reference TRBV30 and TRBJ1-6, is SQTIHQWPATLVQPVGSPLSLECTVEGTSNPNLYWYRQAAGRGLQLLFYSVGIGQISSEVPQNLSASRPQDRQFILSSKKLLLSDSGFYLCAWSVGDLLRGSPLHFGNGTRLTVT.

CDR3: CASSLKTSGGGASTDTQYF. As DNA, the CDR3 is TGCGCCAGCAGCTTGAAAACTAGCGGGGGAGGTGCTAGCACAGATACGCAGTATTTT. V gene TRBV5-1 combines with J gene TRBJ2-3; TRBD2 aligns across 11 bases. The germline V gene has CDR1 SGHRS and CDR2 YFSETQ. CDR3 length: 19 residues. Trimming removed 1 base from V and 0 bases from J; junction bases left unmatched: 10.

The rearrangement links TRBV5-6 to TRBJ2-7, with 7 positions matching TRBD2. The CDR3 loop spans 16 amino acids. V lost 4 bases and J lost 3; bases outside the gene matches: 13. CDR1 and CDR2 from the germline V gene are SGHDT and YYEEEE. The CDR3 reads CASSLPGVPGGYEQYF. CDR3 in DNA: TGTGCCAGCAGCCTCCCCGGAGTGCCGGGGGGCTACGAGCAGTACTTC. The variable domain in full, completed from reference TRBV5-6 and TRBJ2-7, reads DAGVTQSPTHLIKTRGQQVTLRCSPKSGHDTVSWYQQALGQGPQFIFQYYEEEERQRGNFPDRFSGHQFPNYSSELNVNALLLGDSALYLCASSLPGVPGGYEQYFGPGTRLTVT.

There are a few counts of this clone. V gene TRBV18 combines with J gene TRBJ1-5, with a weak D call TRBD1 (5 bases). The CDR3 is made up of 16 amino acids. V lost 5 bases and J lost 2, with 16 bases in between. In germline, CDR1 is KGHSH, CDR2 LQKENI. In DNA, the CDR3 is TGTGCCAGCTCAGGATCAGGGATTATTGGCAATCAGCCCCAGCATTTT. Protein product: CASSGSGIIGNQPQHF. Using reference TRBV18 and TRBJ1-5 for the parts outside the CDR3, the full variable domain is NAGVMQNPRHLVRRRGQEARLRCSPMKGHSHVYWYRQLPEEGLKFMVYLQKENIIDESGMPKERFSAEFPKEGPSILRIQQVVRGDSAAYFCASSGSGIIGNQPQHFGDGTRLSIL.

The rearrangement uses TRBV2 and TRBJ1-2; 7 nucleotides agree with TRBD1. CDR1 and CDR2 (germline): SNHLY, FYNNEI. V shed 5 bases and J 5 bases; nucleotides not matched to a gene: 11. CDR3 length: 15 amino acids. This CDR3 reads CASSISGTAYYGYTF. The CDR3 region has the DNA TGTGCCAGCAGTATATCCGGGACAGCTTATTATGGCTACACCTTC.

The genes are TRBV6-5 and TRBJ1-5, with D uncertain. CDR1 and CDR2 from the germline V gene are MNHEY and SVGAGI. Trimming shortened V by 5 bases and J by 5 bases, and 10 bases separated the two germline ends. This CDR3 spans 13 amino acids. CDR3 sequence (DNA): TGTGCCAGCAGTCCTTTACAGTATCAGCCCCAGCATTTT. Protein product: CASSPLQYQPQHF.

This chain links TRBV15 with TRBJ2-2; 10 bases line up with TRBD2. The germline V gene encodes CDR1 LNHNV and CDR2 YYDKDF (reference sequence). CDR3 size: 16 residues. V dropped 6 bases and J dropped 4; count of bases not matched to a gene: 8. CDR3 coding DNA: TGTGCCACCAGGGTCCTAGCGGGGGAGGTCACCGGGGAGCTGTTTTTT. It codes for CATRVLAGEVTGELFF.

This clone was counted once. CDR3 sequence: CSVEKRVDTEAFF. The CDR3 region has the DNA TGCAGCGTTGAAAAGAGGGTGGACACTGAAGCTTTCTTT. The chain uses TRBV29-1 and TRBJ1-1; D unclear. CDR1 and CDR2 (germline): SQVTM, ANQGSEA. The CDR3 runs 13 residues. Trimming removed 2 bases at V and 3 bases at J, with 10 bases between. Complete variable domain (other parts from reference TRBV29-1 and TRBJ1-1): SAVISQKPSRDICQRGTSLTIQCQVDSQVTMMFWYRQQPGQSLTLIATANQGSEATYESGFVIDKFPISRPNLTFSTLTVSNMSPEDSSIYLCSVEKRVDTEAFFGQGTRLTVV.

The V gene is TRBV27, the J gene TRBJ2-6; 7 bases fit TRBD1. The trim removed 6 bases at V and 1 base at J, leaving 6 bases unmatched. Germline values: CDR1 MNHEY, CDR2 SMNVEV (reference sequence). This CDR3 is built from 16 residues. DNA of the CDR3: TGTGCCAGCAGGACGGGACAGTTGTCTGGGGCCAACGTCCTGACTTTC. Protein sequence: CASRTGQLSGANVLTF.

This clone appeared a single time. The chain recombines TRBV5-1 with TRBJ2-1; 10 bases are a match to TRBD2. This CDR3 is built from 16 residues. CDR1 SGHRS and CDR2 YFSETQ come from the germline V gene. J gave up 5 bases and V 4 bases, and 9 bases lay outside the gene matches. The CDR3 DNA reads TGCGCCAGCAGCCCCCCATCAGCGGGGGGGCACAATGAGCAGTTCTTC. Protein sequence: CASSPPSAGGHNEQFF.

The rearrangement uses TRBV5-4 and TRBJ1-2; D possibly corresponds to TRBD1 (6 bases). The CDR3 covers 15 residues. Germline lookup yields CDR1 SGHNT and CDR2 YYREEE (reference sequence). The germline V and J ends were trimmed by 9 bases and 0 bases, with 18 bases remaining between them. The CDR3 sequence is CATSMGGRANYGYTF. CDR3 DNA sequence: TGTGCCACCTCGATGGGGGGGCGAGCTAACTATGGCTACACCTTC.

The genes are TRBV7-2 and TRBJ2-2; 8 nucleotides line up with TRBD2. The CDR3 contains 19 residues. The V segment lost 6 bases and the J segment 4 bases; nucleotides outside the gene matches: 19. Germline CDR1 reads SGHTA; CDR2 reads FQGNSA. DNA of the CDR3: TGTGCCAGCAGAGTTCACGCGACGAACCGGGGGGGCGGCACCGGGGAGCTGTTTTTT. Its protein is CASRVHATNRGGGTGELFF.

This clone was observed once. The rearrangement uses TRBV4-1 and TRBJ2-3; 8 bases fit TRBD2. CDR3 length: 15 amino acids. J was trimmed by 5 bases and V by 4 bases; bases with no gene match: 8. The germline CDR1 and CDR2 sequences are MGHRA and YSYEKL. Written as DNA, the CDR3 is TGCGCCAGCAGCCCCGGGGGGGCCTCGGTAGATACGCAGTATTTT. Translating gives CASSPGGASVDTQYF.

The CDR3 sequence: CASSRASGISTDTQYF. The CDR3 region has the DNA TGTGCCAGTAGTCGAGCTAGCGGGATTAGCACAGATACGCAGTATTTT. The chain is built from TRBV19 and TRBJ2-3; 9 bases map to TRBD2. The CDR3 has 16 residues. The trim removed 5 bases at V and 0 bases at J, leaving 6 bases unmatched. The germline gives CDR1 LNHDA, CDR2 SQIVND (reference sequence). The variable domain in full, completed from reference TRBV19 and TRBJ2-3, reads DGGITQSPKYLFRKEGQNVTLSCEQNLNHDAMYWYRQDPGQGLRLIYYSQIVNDFQKGDIAEGYSVSREKKESFPLTVTSAQKNPTAFYLCASSRASGISTDTQYFGPGTRLTVL.

The chain carries TRBV4-3 and TRBJ1-6; D uncertain. From germline, CDR1 is LGHNA and CDR2 YSLEER. V was cut by 0 bases and J by 10 bases, with 13 bases left in between. This CDR3 has 15 amino acids. CDR3 amino acids: CASSQDPLNNSPLHF. The CDR3 coding sequence is TGCGCCAGCAGCCAAGACCCTTTAAACAACTCACCCCTCCACTTT.

This chain joins TRBV7-2 and TRBJ1-2; the D gene is possibly TRBD1 (6 bases). V was shortened by 6 bases and J by 4 bases, with 15 bases between the two germline ends. Germline V CDR1 and CDR2: SGHTA, FQGNSA. There are 14 residues in the CDR3. DNA of the CDR3: TGTGCCAGCAGACCGGGACAAGGCGTCTATGGCTACACCTTC. It is translated as CASRPGQGVYGYTF.

The rearrangement links TRBV5-4 to TRBJ1-1, with 8 positions matching TRBD1. V gave up 1 base and J gave up 0 bases; unmatched junction bases: 5. The CDR3 totals 16 residues. Germline V gene data show CDR1 as SGHNT and CDR2 as YYREEE (reference sequence). The CDR3 region is CASSLPRGRMNTEAFF. In DNA form, the CDR3 reads TGTGCCAGCAGCTTGCCCAGGGGGCGAATGAACACTGAAGCTTTCTTT.